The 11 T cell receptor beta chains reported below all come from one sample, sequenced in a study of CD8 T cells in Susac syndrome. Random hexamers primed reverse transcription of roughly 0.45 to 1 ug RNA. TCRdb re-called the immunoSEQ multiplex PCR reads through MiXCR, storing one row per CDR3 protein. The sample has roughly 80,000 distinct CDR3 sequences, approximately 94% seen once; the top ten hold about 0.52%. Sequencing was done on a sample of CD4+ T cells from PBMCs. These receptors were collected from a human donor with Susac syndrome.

CDR3 loop: CASSPVGTGPINEKLFF. The DNA for the CDR3 is TGTGCCAGCAGCCCCGTTGGGACAGGGCCGATTAATGAAAAACTGTTTTTT. This chain joins TRBV28 and TRBJ1-4; 9 bases are a match to TRBD1. There are 17 residues in the CDR3. Germline V gives CDR1 MDHEN, CDR2 SYDVKM. Trimming cost V 6 bases and J 4 bases; bases outside gene matches: 12.

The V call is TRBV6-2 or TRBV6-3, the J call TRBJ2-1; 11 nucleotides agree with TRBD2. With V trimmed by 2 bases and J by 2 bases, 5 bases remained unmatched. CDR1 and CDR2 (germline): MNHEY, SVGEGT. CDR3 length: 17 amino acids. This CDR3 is CASSYRASGRTYNEQFF. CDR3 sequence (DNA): TGTGCCAGCAGTTACAGGGCTAGCGGGAGGACCTACAATGAGCAGTTCTTC.

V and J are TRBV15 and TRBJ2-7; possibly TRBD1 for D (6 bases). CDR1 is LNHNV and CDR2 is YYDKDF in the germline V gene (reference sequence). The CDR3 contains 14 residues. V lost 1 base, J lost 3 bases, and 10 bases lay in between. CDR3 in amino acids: CATSRGQVFYEQYF. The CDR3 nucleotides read TGTGCCACCAGCAGAGGACAGGTGTTCTACGAGCAGTACTTC. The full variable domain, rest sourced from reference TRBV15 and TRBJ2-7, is DAMVIQNPRYQVTQFGKPVTLSCSQTLNHNVMYWYQQKSSQAPKLLFHYYDKDFNNEADTPDNFQSRRPNTSFCFLDIRSPGLGDTAMYLCATSRGQVFYEQYFGPGTRLTVT.

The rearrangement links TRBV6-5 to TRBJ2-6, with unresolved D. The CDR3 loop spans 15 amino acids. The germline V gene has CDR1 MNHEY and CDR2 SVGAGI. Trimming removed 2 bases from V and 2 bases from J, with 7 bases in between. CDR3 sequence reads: CASSYEKTGANVLTF. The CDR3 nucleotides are TGTGCCAGCAGTTACGAGAAGACTGGGGCCAACGTCCTGACTTTC.

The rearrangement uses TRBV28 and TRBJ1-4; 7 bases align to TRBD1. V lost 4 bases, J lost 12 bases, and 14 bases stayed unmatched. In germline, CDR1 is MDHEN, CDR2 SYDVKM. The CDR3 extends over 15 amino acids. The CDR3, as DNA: TGTGCCAGCAGTTCCTTAACTTTCGACAGGGCCGAACTGTTTTTT. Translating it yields CASSSLTFDRAELFF.

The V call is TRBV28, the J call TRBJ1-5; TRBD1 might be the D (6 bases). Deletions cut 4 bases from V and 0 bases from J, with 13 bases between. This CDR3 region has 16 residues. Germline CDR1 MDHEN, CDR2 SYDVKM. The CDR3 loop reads CASSWGAVNSNQPQHF. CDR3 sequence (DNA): TGTGCCAGCAGTTGGGGGGCGGTGAATAGCAATCAGCCCCAGCATTTT.

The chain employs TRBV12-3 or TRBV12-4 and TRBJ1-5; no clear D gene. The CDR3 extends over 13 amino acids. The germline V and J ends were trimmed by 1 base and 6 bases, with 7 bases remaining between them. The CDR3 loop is CASSLESGQPQHF. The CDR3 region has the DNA TGTGCCAGCAGTTTAGAGTCGGGTCAGCCCCAGCATTTT.

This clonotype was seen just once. The CDR3 DNA reads as TGTGCCAGCAGCCAAGACGATGCTGAGACCCAGTACTTC. Encoded protein: CASSQDDAETQYF. V is TRBV3-1 and J is TRBJ2-5; unclear D gene. The germline gives CDR1 LGHDT, CDR2 YNNKEL (reference sequence). Trimming took 0 bases from V and 5 from J, leaving 7 bases between them. CDR3 length: 13 residues.

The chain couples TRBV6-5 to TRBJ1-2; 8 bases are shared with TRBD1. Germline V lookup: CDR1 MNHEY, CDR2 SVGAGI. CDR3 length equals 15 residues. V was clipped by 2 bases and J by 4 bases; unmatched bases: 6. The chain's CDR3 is CASSYDGQGAYGYTF. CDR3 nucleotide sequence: TGTGCCAGCAGTTACGATGGACAGGGTGCCTATGGCTACACCTTC.

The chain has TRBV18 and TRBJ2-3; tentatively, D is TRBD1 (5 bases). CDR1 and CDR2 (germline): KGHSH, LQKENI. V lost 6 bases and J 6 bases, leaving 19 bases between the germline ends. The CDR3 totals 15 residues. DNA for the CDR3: TGTGCCAGCTCCTCCGGACACTCCAAGGCGGATACGCAGTATTTT. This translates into CASSSGHSKADTQYF.

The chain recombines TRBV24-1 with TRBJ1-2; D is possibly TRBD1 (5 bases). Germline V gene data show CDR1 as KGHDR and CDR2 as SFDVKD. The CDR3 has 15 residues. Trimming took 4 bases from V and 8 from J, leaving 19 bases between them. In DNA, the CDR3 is TGTGCCACCAGTGACCCCGGGACCCCAAAACAGGGCTACACCTTC. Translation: CATSDPGTPKQGYTF.